The rows below give T cell receptor beta chains drawn from one sample of a study of blood T cell repertoires in COVID-19. TCRdb keeps only in-frame clones here, not all; method: immunoSEQ multiplex PCR. This table has 150,000 to 160,000 clones, about 90% appearing once. Sequencing input: peripheral blood. These receptors all stem from a man in his forties or fifties with acute or convalescent COVID-19. CDR3s include the opening cysteine and the closing phenylalanine or tryptophan. A D gene is named only where the DNA matches it firmly. Clone size is not always given. Where it is, it says once, few, many or a class for expanded clones.

size: -
D: -
V: TRBV15
J: TRBJ1-1
CDR3: CATSRGQGRPEAFF
DNA: TGTGCCACCAGCAGAGGCCAGGGGCGGCCTGAAGCTTTCTTT

size: -
D: TRBD1
V: TRBV2
J: TRBJ1-1
CDR3: CASSRQGATEAFF
DNA: TGTGCCAGCAGTCGGCAGGGGGCCACTGAAGCTTTCTTT

size: -
D: -
V: TRBV9
J: TRBJ1-4
CDR3: CASSVEGATNEKLFF
DNA: TGTGCCAGCAGCGTAGAAGGGGCAACTAATGAAAAACTGTTTTTT

size: -
D: TRBD2
V: TRBV27
J: TRBJ2-3
CDR3: CASRPGLAGTDTQYF
DNA: TGTGCCAGCAGACCGGGACTAGCGGGCACAGATACGCAGTATTTT

size: -
D: -
V: TRBV5-1
J: TRBJ2-5
CDR3: CASSSGVGGGVRETQYF
DNA: TGCGCCAGCAGCTCGGGAGTAGGTGGCGGGGTCCGGGAGACCCAGTACTTC

size: -
D: -
V: TRBV5-1
J: TRBJ2-4
CDR3: CASSSGMGIQYF
DNA: TGCGCCAGCAGCTCAGGGATGGGCATTCAGTACTTC

size: -
D: TRBD2
V: TRBV6-5
J: TRBJ2-7
CDR3: CASRLSGRAYEQYF
DNA: TGTGCCAGCAGACTCAGCGGGAGGGCCTACGAGCAGTACTTC

size: -
D: -
V: TRBV27
J: TRBJ1-4
CDR3: CASSGTATNEKLFF
DNA: TGTGCCAGCAGCGGTACAGCAACTAATGAAAAACTGTTTTTT

size: -
D: TRBD1
V: TRBV5-4
J: TRBJ2-3
CDR3: CASSPDRGTSGTQYF
DNA: TGTGCCAGCAGCCCCGACAGGGGGACGAGCGGTACGCAGTATTTT

size: once
D: -
V: TRBV21-1
J: TRBJ2-2
CDR3: CATRGVGTNTGELFF
DNA: TGTGCCACGCGCGGGGTGGGAACGAACACCGGGGAGCTGTTTTTT

size: -
D: TRBD1
V: TRBV2
J: TRBJ1-2
CDR3: CASSGLGTGIYGYTF
DNA: TGTGCCAGCAGTGGGCTCGGGACAGGTATCTATGGCTACACCTTC

size: few
D: -
V: TRBV29-1
J: TRBJ2-5
CDR3: CSVDARETQYF
DNA: TGCAGCGTTGATGCTAGGGAGACCCAGTACTTC

size: -
D: -
V: TRBV29-1
J: TRBJ1-2
CDR3: CSVVADGLIKGYTF
DNA: TGCAGCGTCGTTGCCGACGGACTTATTAAAGGCTACACCTTC

size: -
D: TRBD1
V: TRBV7-2
J: TRBJ1-5
CDR3: CASSRSGGSNQPQHF
DNA: TGTGCCAGCAGCCGGTCAGGGGGAAGCAATCAGCCCCAGCATTTT

size: -
D: -
V: TRBV6-5
J: TRBJ2-1
CDR3: CASSYGRGAYNEQFF
DNA: TGTGCCAGCAGTTACGGGAGGGGGGCCTACAATGAGCAGTTCTTC

size: -
D: -
V: TRBV3-1/TRBV3-2
J: TRBJ2-3
CDR3: CASRQGQGTDTQYF
DNA: TGTGCCAGCAGGCAGGGGCAAGGCACAGATACGCAGTATTTT

size: few
D: -
V: TRBV27
J: TRBJ1-2
CDR3: CASSGDGTYYGYTF
DNA: TGTGCCAGCAGTGGTGATGGGACATACTATGGCTACACCTTC

size: few
D: TRBD2
V: TRBV14
J: TRBJ2-2
CDR3: CASSQGLADTTGELFF
DNA: TGTGCCAGCAGCCAAGGCCTAGCGGATACCACCGGGGAGCTGTTTTTT

size: -
D: -
V: TRBV4-3
J: TRBJ2-2
CDR3: CASSQRVAGNRGTGELFF
DNA: TGCGCCAGCAGCCAACGGGTGGCGGGGAACCGTGGCACCGGGGAGCTGTTTTTT

size: -
D: -
V: TRBV28
J: TRBJ1-2
CDR3: CASSGDAGIYGYTF
DNA: TGTGCCAGCAGTGGGGACGCGGGGATCTATGGCTACACCTTC

size: -
D: -
V: TRBV5-1
J: TRBJ1-1
CDR3: CASSSITGNTEAFF
DNA: TGCGCCAGCAGCTCAATTACAGGGAACACTGAAGCTTTCTTT

size: -
D: -
V: TRBV27
J: TRBJ2-1
CDR3: CASSLSAGSAYNEQFF
DNA: TGTGCCAGCAGTTTATCAGCAGGCTCCGCGTACAATGAGCAGTTCTTC

size: -
D: TRBD1
V: TRBV18
J: TRBJ1-1
CDR3: CASSPFGQGARDTEAFF
DNA: TGTGCCAGCTCACCATTCGGACAGGGGGCGCGGGACACTGAAGCTTTCTTT

size: -
D: TRBD1
V: TRBV3-1/TRBV3-2
J: TRBJ2-1
CDR3: CASSQDTGGYNEQFF
DNA: TGTGCCAGCAGCCAAGACACAGGGGGGTACAATGAGCAGTTCTTC

size: -
D: -
V: TRBV27
J: TRBJ2-3
CDR3: CAAAGPYPTDTQYF
DNA: TGTGCTGCCGCTGGGCCTTACCCCACAGATACGCAGTATTTT

size: -
D: TRBD1
V: TRBV28
J: TRBJ1-2
CDR3: CASSFLSTGQASDGYTF
DNA: TGTGCCAGCAGTTTCCTCTCTACCGGACAGGCATCGGATGGCTACACCTTC

size: -
D: -
V: TRBV29-1
J: TRBJ1-2
CDR3: CSVLGGRDYGYTF
DNA: TGCAGCGTCCTAGGGGGACGCGACTATGGCTACACCTTC

size: -
D: TRBD1
V: TRBV28
J: TRBJ1-5
CDR3: CASSLGTGFSNQPQHF
DNA: TGTGCCAGCAGTTTGGGGACAGGTTTTTCCAATCAGCCCCAGCATTTT

size: -
D: -
V: TRBV28
J: TRBJ1-3
CDR3: CASSLVRDYSGNTIYF
DNA: TGTGCCAGCAGTTTAGTCAGGGACTACTCTGGAAACACCATATATTTT

size: -
D: TRBD2
V: TRBV7-6
J: TRBJ2-3
CDR3: CASSLDPGLAGSGVADTQYF
DNA: TGTGCCAGCAGCTTAGATCCGGGACTAGCGGGATCGGGTGTAGCAGATACGCAGTATTTT

size: -
D: TRBD1
V: TRBV24-1
J: TRBJ2-3
CDR3: CATSGPRGPTDTQYF
DNA: TGTGCCACCAGTGGTCCCAGGGGGCCCACAGATACGCAGTATTTT

size: -
D: TRBD1
V: TRBV18
J: TRBJ1-5
CDR3: CASSGDRGLGQPQHF
DNA: TGTGCCAGCTCAGGGGACAGAGGGCTGGGTCAGCCCCAGCATTTT

size: -
D: -
V: TRBV4-3
J: TRBJ1-5
CDR3: CASSQDQRGINQPQHF
DNA: TGCGCCAGCAGCCAAGATCAACGGGGGATCAATCAGCCCCAGCATTTT